A single sample is the source of the 5 T cell receptor beta chains below, sequenced in a study of human T cells and chemical hapten exposure. TCRdb used MiXCR to reprocess the RACE reads, holding one entry per CDR3 protein. The sample includes 250,000 or so distinct CDR3 sequences, around 9.3% of them seen just once. The time point denotes: pre-sensitization, week 0. As for treatment: therapeutic diphenylcyclopropenone sensitization with weekly scalp DPC. The input for sequencing was whole blood, taken in connection with sensitization to the hapten diphenylcyclopropenone (DPC). The receptors here all came from a woman in her thirties or forties with alopecia areata. Some clones in this sample may be carry-over from other donors' samples.

CDR3 in DNA: TGTGCCAGCAGCTTAGTTCCGGGAACCTCCCATGAGCAGTTCTTC. Encoded protein: CASSLVPGTSHEQFF. The rearrangement links TRBV7-9 to TRBJ2-1, with TRBD2 as a possible D gene (5 bases). V lost 1 base to trimming and J lost 8 bases, with 15 bases between them. This CDR3 comprises 15 residues. Germline-derived CDR1 and CDR2 are SEHNR and FQNEAQ (reference sequence).

The table lists this clonotype with a few counts. The chain links TRBV11-3 to TRBJ2-1; D is perhaps TRBD1 (6 bases). Germline assignment: CDR1 SGHNT and CDR2 YENEEA. The V end lost 5 bases, the J end lost 2 bases, and 19 bases lay between the germline ends. CDR3 length: 17 residues. Written as DNA, the CDR3 is TGTGCCAGCAGCCCTGGGACAAATTTATTTGCCTACAATGAGCAGTTCTTC. Amino acid sequence: CASSPGTNLFAYNEQFF.

The chain is built from TRBV10-2 and TRBJ2-5; D possibly uses TRBD1 or TRBD2 (6 bases each). Germline-derived CDR1 and CDR2 are WSHSY and SAAADI. The CDR3 runs 13 residues. The V end was cut by 7 bases, the J end by 5 bases, with 14 bases between. CDR3 sequence reads: CASMTGATETQYF. In nucleotides, the CDR3 is TGCGCCAGCATGACGGGGGCGACGGAGACCCAGTACTTC.

The rearrangement joins TRBV6-6 to TRBJ1-3; D remains unclear. The CDR3 is 17 residues long. The V and J ends lost 0 bases and 1 base respectively, with 13 bases between them. CDR1 MNHNY and CDR2 SVGAGI come from the germline V gene (reference sequence). The CDR3 bases are TGTGCCAGCAGTTACTCGATAGGCCGGTATTCTGGAAACACCATATATTTT. It codes for CASSYSIGRYSGNTIYF.

The chain links TRBV28 to TRBJ2-3; no definite D call. Trimming removed 6 bases at V and 4 bases at J, with 17 bases between. This CDR3 has 15 amino acids. Per the germline V gene, CDR1 is MDHEN and CDR2 is SYDVKM. CDR3 sequence reads: CASSLHSVGPDTQYF. Here the CDR3 DNA reads TGTGCCAGCAGCCTCCATAGTGTGGGCCCAGATACGCAGTATTTT.